A single sample gave rise to the 16 T cell receptor beta chains below, sequenced in a study of blood T cell repertoires in COVID-19 (dated by TCRdb to between 2020 and 2021). Library preparation used the immunoSEQ multiplex PCR assay. TCRdb took over this immuneACCESS table, retaining in-frame rearrangements with V and J assigned. Such tables are incomplete; in checked studies, under half of the missing clones stem from an unresolved V gene, and the remainder is unexplained. In all, the sample holds hundreds of thousands of clones, and approximately 86% of those were seen once. The biggest ten clones account for less than 3.5% of the sample. The source material was peripheral blood. These receptors were obtained from a human donor in a cohort sampled during active COVID-19.

This clone was seen a few times. The V gene is TRBV19, the J gene TRBJ1-6; TRBD1 matches at 7 bases. Germline assignment: CDR1 LNHDA and CDR2 SQIVND (reference sequence). V shed 5 bases and J 9 bases; nucleotides not matched to a gene: 7. CDR3 size: 14 residues. CDR3 protein: CASSQGDRSSPLHF. CDR3 DNA: TGTGCCAGTAGTCAGGGGGATAGAAGTTCACCCCTCCACTTT.

V and J are TRBV30 and TRBJ1-1; 9 bases are shared with TRBD1. In germline, CDR1 is GTSNPN, CDR2 SVGIG (reference sequence). J was trimmed by 5 bases and V by 4 bases; bases with no gene match: 5. The CDR3 totals 13 residues. CDR3 region: CAWTTGQGTEAFF. The CDR3 nucleotides are TGTGCCTGGACCACGGGACAGGGAACTGAAGCTTTCTTT.

The V and J genes are TRBV7-2 and TRBJ1-4, with D perhaps matching TRBD1 (5 bases). V was shortened by 7 bases and J by 14 bases, with 17 bases between the two germline ends. This CDR3 comprises 12 residues. Germline CDR1 SGHTA, CDR2 FQGNSA. The CDR3 DNA is TGTGCCAGCAAGGGGCCTGGGGACTCCCTGTTTTTT. It encodes CASKGPGDSLFF.

The V and J genes are TRBV2 and TRBJ2-2; 9 nucleotides agree with TRBD2. With 10 bases clipped from V and 3 bases from J, the junction kept 9 bases outside the gene matches. The CDR3 spans 15 residues. Per germline, CDR1 SNHLY and CDR2 FYNNEI. The CDR3 spells CATKRLAVHTGELFF. The CDR3 bases are TGTGCCACAAAAAGACTAGCGGTTCACACCGGGGAGCTGTTTTTT.

This rearrangement joins TRBV2 to TRBJ1-1; the match to TRBD1 covers 9 bases. J gave up 5 bases and V 7 bases, and 5 bases lay outside the gene matches. This CDR3 is built from 13 residues. Germline values: CDR1 SNHLY, CDR2 FYNNEI. This chain's CDR3 is CASMTGGLTEAFF. The CDR3 bases are TGTGCCAGCATGACAGGGGGTTTGACTGAAGCTTTCTTT.

V gene TRBV5-1 combines with J gene TRBJ2-5; a weak D match, TRBD1 (6 bases). The germline V gene has CDR1 SGHRS and CDR2 YFSETQ. The CDR3 length is 15 residues. The V end lost 0 bases, the J end lost 0 bases, and 9 bases lay between the germline ends. This CDR3 reads CASSLGGTNQETQYF. The CDR3 DNA is TGCGCCAGCAGCTTGGGGGGGACAAACCAAGAGACCCAGTACTTC.

The chain's CDR3 is CASSPRLAGGSDTQYF. The CDR3, as DNA: TGTGCCAGCAGCCCCCGACTAGCGGGAGGGTCAGATACGCAGTATTTT. The genes are TRBV3-1 (or the pseudogene TRBV3-2) and TRBJ2-3; 14 bases match TRBD2. Germline V gene lookup returns CDR1 LGHDT and CDR2 YNNKEL (reference sequence). Trimming removed 4 bases from V and 4 bases from J; junction bases left unmatched: 4. CDR3 length equals 16 residues.

V is TRBV6-5 and J is TRBJ1-1, with unresolved D. The CDR3 length is 13 residues. Trimming stripped 6 bases from V and 1 base from J, with 9 bases between. Per germline, CDR1 MNHEY and CDR2 SVGAGI. In DNA, the CDR3 is TGTGCCAGCAGCCTTACAGAGAACACTGAAGCTTTCTTT. Translated, it gives CASSLTENTEAFF.

The V call is TRBV9, the J call TRBJ2-3; D uncertain. The V end was cut by 3 bases, the J end by 3 bases, with 8 bases between. Germline V gene sequence: CDR1 SGDLS, CDR2 YYNGEE. This CDR3 contains 13 residues. The CDR3: CASSGEATDTQYF. CDR3 sequence (DNA): TGTGCCAGCAGCGGCGAAGCGACAGATACGCAGTATTTT. Filled out from reference TRBV9 and TRBJ2-3, the complete variable domain reads DSGVTQTPKHLITATGQRVTLRCSPRSGDLSVYWYQQSLDQGLQFLIQYYNGEERAKGNILERFSAQQFPDLHSELNLSSLELGDSALYFCASSGEATDTQYFGPGTRLTVL.

The chain joins TRBV28 to TRBJ1-5; D gene ambiguous. Germline CDR1 reads MDHEN; CDR2 reads SYDVKM. The CDR3 spans 15 residues. The ends were cut back, 2 bases at V and 2 bases at J, with 10 bases in the middle. The CDR3 region is CASSLRGDGNQPQHF. The CDR3 DNA reads as TGTGCCAGCAGTTTACGGGGAGATGGCAATCAGCCCCAGCATTTT.

The CDR3 DNA reads TGTGCCAGCAGTGTGGACTTCCCGTGGCCTGGGCCCACTGAAGCTTTCTTT. This gives the protein CASSVDFPWPGPTEAFF. The gene calls are TRBV27 and TRBJ1-1; D gene uncertain. CDR3 size: 17 residues. Germline CDR1 is MNHEY and CDR2 is SMNVEV (reference sequence). The V end lost 5 bases, the J end lost 4 bases, and 23 bases lay between the germline ends.

The chain uses TRBV7-3 and TRBJ2-2; TRBD2 matches at 8 bases. J lost 6 bases, V lost 4 bases, and 10 bases had no gene match. This CDR3 has 16 amino acids. Germline V gives CDR1 SGHTA, CDR2 FQGTGA. Here the CDR3 reads CASSSSAGVVPGELFF. In nucleotides, the CDR3 is TGTGCCAGCAGCTCATCAGCGGGAGTGGTCCCCGGGGAGCTGTTTTTT.

This clone was seen a handful of times. The chain combines TRBV24-1 with TRBJ2-4; maybe TRBD2 (5 bases). Trimming took off 12 bases at V and 0 bases at J, with 14 bases between the two ends. Germline V CDR1 and CDR2: KGHDR, SFDVKD. The CDR3 consists of 14 residues. The CDR3 here is CAPLRESAKNIQYF. CDR3 nucleotide sequence: TGTGCCCCCTTGAGGGAGTCAGCCAAAAACATTCAGTACTTC.

This rearrangement joins TRBV28 to TRBJ2-3; 10 nucleotides line up with TRBD2. Trimming cost V 10 bases and J 1 base; bases outside gene matches: 5. From germline, CDR1 is MDHEN and CDR2 SYDVKM. The CDR3 has 14 residues. Here the CDR3 DNA reads TGTGCCACCCTTGGACTAGCGGGCACAGATACGCAGTATTTT. Protein product: CATLGLAGTDTQYF.

The chain joins TRBV7-9 to TRBJ2-1, with D possibly TRBD1 on 6 matching bases. Germline loops: CDR1 SEHNR, CDR2 FQNEAQ (reference sequence). V was trimmed by 5 bases and J by 15 bases, leaving 17 bases between them. This CDR3 has 12 residues. The CDR3 coding sequence is TGTGCCAGCAGCCTACAGGGTCCACACCCGTTCTTC. Its translation is CASSLQGPHPFF.

The chain links TRBV4-1 to TRBJ2-1; 7 bases map to TRBD2. The CDR3 has 13 amino acids. Germline CDR1 and CDR2: MGHRA and YSYEKL. Trimming took 1 base from V and 11 from J; bases not matched to a gene: 5. CDR3 residues: CASSQAARGKQFF. CDR3 in DNA: TGCGCCAGCAGCCAAGCCGCGCGGGGGAAGCAGTTCTTC.